This passage covers 21 T cell receptor beta chains from one sample sequenced in a study of blood T cell repertoires in COVID-19. The data were produced by immunoSEQ multiplex PCR, yet TCRdb's version contains in-frame clones alone and is incomplete. The data show tens of thousands of clones, roughly 82% seen once. The sequenced sample consisted of peripheral blood. Receptor source: a woman aged 80 or over with acute or convalescent COVID-19.

CDR3 nucleotides: TGTGCCAGCAGGCAGGGGGTCGCTAATGAAAAACTGTTTTTT. It translates to CASRQGVANEKLFF. The chain joins TRBV6-5 to TRBJ1-4; 7 bases match TRBD1. Germline assignment: CDR1 MNHEY and CDR2 SVGAGI. This CDR3 has 14 residues. After removal of 6 bases from V and 3 bases from J, the junction contained 4 bases not matched to a gene.

V usage is TRBV4-1 and J usage is TRBJ1-1; TRBD1 agrees at 9 bases. There are 16 residues in the CDR3. Germline CDR1 is MGHRA and CDR2 is YSYEKL. V lost 3 bases, J lost 5 bases, and 10 bases stayed unmatched. The CDR3 reads CASSQPSGTGRTEAFF. CDR3 coding DNA: TGCGCCAGCAGCCAGCCCTCCGGGACAGGGAGGACTGAAGCTTTCTTT.

The gene calls are TRBV5-1 and TRBJ2-5, with TRBD2 identical over 9 bases. J lost 0 bases, V lost 4 bases, and 4 bases had no gene match. Germline V gene sequence: CDR1 SGHRS, CDR2 YFSETQ. This CDR3 is built from 15 residues. CDR3 residues: CASSLLAGNQETQYF. CDR3 DNA sequence: TGCGCCAGCAGCCTACTAGCGGGCAACCAAGAGACCCAGTACTTC.

In this sample, this clone turned up once. V usage is TRBV24-1 and J usage is TRBJ2-3, with 12 bases fitting TRBD1. The CDR3 loop spans 19 amino acids. J was trimmed by 5 bases and V by 4 bases; bases with no gene match: 15. Looked up from germline, CDR1 is KGHDR and CDR2 is SFDVKD. Here the CDR3 DNA reads TGTGCCACCAGTGACCCCCGTTCCGGGACAGGGGGCGTCCGAGATACGCAGTATTTT. Its protein product is CATSDPRSGTGGVRDTQYF.

The chain recombines TRBV28 with TRBJ1-5, with unresolved D. The germline V and J ends were trimmed by 5 bases and 5 bases, with 4 bases remaining between them. The CDR3 extends over 11 amino acids. Germline CDR1 reads MDHEN; CDR2 reads SYDVKM. This chain's CDR3 is CASSLYQPQHF. The CDR3 coding sequence is TGTGCCAGCAGTCTTTATCAGCCCCAGCATTTT.

This clone occurred a few times. The V and J genes are TRBV27 and TRBJ1-2; 8 bases are shared with TRBD1. V dropped 5 bases and J dropped 4; count of bases not matched to a gene: 9. From germline, CDR1 is MNHEY and CDR2 SMNVEV (reference sequence). The CDR3 consists of 15 residues. The CDR3 region has the DNA TGTGCCAGCAGTCCATTTACAGGGGGTGGCTATGGCTACACCTTC. Its protein product is CASSPFTGGGYGYTF.

This clone occurred once. This rearrangement joins TRBV4-2 to TRBJ2-1, with TRBD2 identical over 8 bases. The CDR3 loop spans 18 amino acids. Germline lookup yields CDR1 LGHNA and CDR2 YNFKEQ. The ends lost 0 bases at V and 8 bases at J; junction bases unmatched: 15. The DNA of the CDR3 is TGTGCCAGCAGCCAAGAGGGCGGGACTAGGGGGGGCGTGTATGAGCAGTTCTTC. Encoded protein: CASSQEGGTRGGVYEQFF.

As concerns this clone: This sample includes further DNA sequences coding for the same CDR3. The V call is TRBV5-1, the J call TRBJ2-5; weak D call: TRBD1 (6 bases). This CDR3 has 12 amino acids. The ends were cut back, 3 bases at V and 5 bases at J, with 8 bases in the middle. In germline, CDR1 is SGHRS, CDR2 YFSETQ. CDR3: CASSSGQETQYF. In DNA form, the CDR3 reads TGCGCCAGCAGCTCAGGACAGGAGACCCAGTACTTC.

There are a few counts of this clone. This chain uses TRBV5-1 with TRBJ1-3, with D perhaps TRBD1 (5 bases). Germline CDR1 SGHRS, CDR2 YFSETQ. The CDR3 is made up of 15 amino acids. Trimming removed 1 base at V and 0 bases at J, with 8 bases between. The CDR3 spells CASSLTGHSGNTIYF. CDR3 coding DNA: TGCGCCAGCAGCTTGACAGGCCACTCTGGAAACACCATATATTTT.

This chain links TRBV6-5 with TRBJ2-1; 11 bases are shared with TRBD2. The J segment lost 7 bases and the V segment lost 1 base, leaving 6 bases of the junction unmatched. From germline, CDR1 is MNHEY and CDR2 SVGAGI. The CDR3 covers 16 residues. Here the CDR3 reads CASSYFSGGAGNEQFF. CDR3 bases: TGTGCCAGCAGTTACTTTAGCGGGGGGGCCGGGAATGAGCAGTTCTTC.

The chain recombines TRBV7-2 with TRBJ1-1; D is possibly TRBD1 (6 bases). Germline CDR1 and CDR2: SGHTA and FQGNSA. Trimming shortened V by 1 base and J by 1 base, and 7 bases separated the two germline ends. This CDR3 spans 14 amino acids. The CDR3 sequence: CASSLDRANTEAFF. In DNA, the CDR3 is TGTGCCAGCAGCTTAGACAGGGCGAACACTGAAGCTTTCTTT.

The chain links TRBV6-6 to TRBJ1-1, with 7 bases aligning to TRBD1. This CDR3 region has 14 residues. Per the germline V gene, CDR1 is MNHNY and CDR2 is SVGAGI (reference sequence). V was pared by 6 bases and J by 5 bases, with 9 bases of the junction left unmatched. Here the CDR3 reads CASRLGQAGTEAFF. The CDR3 DNA follows: TGTGCCAGCAGATTAGGACAGGCGGGAACTGAAGCTTTCTTT.

This clone was observed a few times. This chain connects TRBV5-1 to TRBJ1-2; unclear D gene. This CDR3 spans 13 amino acids. V lost 1 base, J lost 6 bases, and 10 bases lay in between. CDR1 is SGHRS and CDR2 is YFSETQ in the germline V gene. The DNA for the CDR3 is TGCGCCAGCAGCTTGTTGTGGGAGGATGGCTACACCTTC. It encodes CASSLLWEDGYTF. Complete variable domain (other parts from reference TRBV5-1 and TRBJ1-2): KAGVTQTPRYLIKTRGQQVTLSCSPISGHRSVSWYQQTPGQGLQFLFEYFSETQRNKGNFPGRFSGRQFSNSRSEMNVSTLELGDSALYLCASSLLWEDGYTFGSGTRLTVV.

J is TRBJ2-3 and V is TRBV18, with TRBD1 matching over 9 bases. V lost 6 bases to trimming and J lost 2 bases; unmatched junction nucleotides: 3. CDR3 length: 14 residues. Per the germline V gene, CDR1 is KGHSH and CDR2 is LQKENI. CDR3 sequence reads: CASSRTGDTDTQYF. CDR3 nucleotide sequence: TGTGCCAGCTCCCGGACAGGGGACACAGATACGCAGTATTTT.

The chain carries TRBV3-1 (or the pseudogene TRBV3-2) and TRBJ2-7; D is possibly TRBD2 (5 bases). Per the germline V gene, CDR1 is LGHDT and CDR2 is YNNKEL (reference sequence). The CDR3 is made up of 15 amino acids. Between the trimmed V and J ends, which lost 1 base and 0 bases, there was a span of 10 bases. CDR3 nucleotide sequence: TGTGCCAGCAGCCAAGCTCCGGGAAACTCCTACGAGCAGTACTTC. Translating it yields CASSQAPGNSYEQYF.

The CDR3 nucleotides are TGTGCCAGCAGCTTAGTATGGGACAGGGTGGACGAGCAGTACTTC. It is translated as CASSLVWDRVDEQYF. V is TRBV7-8 and J is TRBJ2-7; TRBD1 matches at 9 bases. Losses at the gene ends were 1 base for V and 5 bases for J; bases not matched to a gene: 6. CDR1 SGHVS and CDR2 FQNEAQ come from the germline V gene. CDR3 size: 15 residues.

This sequence joins TRBV3-1 (or the pseudogene TRBV3-2) and TRBJ2-2; no definite D call. From germline, CDR1 is LGHDT and CDR2 YNNKEL (reference sequence). This CDR3 spans 16 amino acids. V was clipped by 4 bases and J by 4 bases, with 16 bases between them. CDR3 DNA: TGTGCCAGCAGCCCCTCCCCTCTCCTAAGCACCGGGGAGCTGTTTTTT. Protein product: CASSPSPLLSTGELFF.

The chain has TRBV18 and TRBJ2-3, with 8 nucleotides matching TRBD2. Germline loops: CDR1 KGHSH, CDR2 LQKENI. The CDR3 loop spans 13 amino acids. The ends lost 8 bases at V and 2 bases at J; junction bases unmatched: 3. The CDR3 is CASPGGSTDTQYF. Here the CDR3 DNA reads TGTGCCAGCCCGGGGGGGTCCACAGATACGCAGTATTTT. Looking up the rest from reference TRBV18 and TRBJ2-3 gives the full variable domain: NAGVMQNPRHLVRRRGQEARLRCSPMKGHSHVYWYRQLPEEGLKFMVYLQKENIIDESGMPKERFSAEFPKEGPSILRIQQVVRGDSAAYFCASPGGSTDTQYFGPGTRLTVL.

The rearrangement uses TRBV3-1 (or the pseudogene TRBV3-2) and TRBJ2-3; a possible D gene is TRBD2 (6 bases). Looked up from germline, CDR1 is LGHDT and CDR2 is YNNKEL (reference sequence). The CDR3 covers 16 residues. V was pared by 5 bases and J by 3 bases, with 18 bases between. The CDR3 DNA is TGTGCCAGCAGCTACCCTGCCGGGGGTCGTACAGATACGCAGTATTTT. Its protein is CASSYPAGGRTDTQYF.

The chain links TRBV5-6 to TRBJ1-2; weak D call: TRBD1 (5 bases). Trimming took 4 bases from V and 7 from J, leaving 26 bases between them. The CDR3 extends over 17 amino acids. The germline V gene encodes CDR1 SGHDT and CDR2 YYEEEE. CDR3 protein: CASSTRRGSTGSLGYTF. The CDR3 DNA sequence: TGTGCCAGCAGCACCCGACGAGGTAGCACAGGTAGCCTTGGCTACACCTTC.

This rearrangement joins TRBV2 to TRBJ2-2; TRBD2 aligns across 8 bases. Germline V gene data show CDR1 as SNHLY and CDR2 as FYNNEI. The CDR3 consists of 15 residues. V dropped 6 bases and J dropped 0; count of bases not matched to a gene: 3. DNA for the CDR3: TGTGCCAGCAGCGAACTAGCGGCGAACACCGGGGAGCTGTTTTTT. Protein: CASSELAANTGELFF. Full variable domain (rest looked up from reference TRBV2 and TRBJ2-2): EPEVTQTPSHQVTQMGQEVILRCVPISNHLYFYWYRQILGQKVEFLVSFYNNEISEKSEIFDDQFSVERPDGSNFTLKIRSTKLEDSAMYFCASSELAANTGELFFGEGSRLTVL.